This T cell receptor (beta chain) was found in a study of cytomegalovirus exposure and HLA in healthy donors. From germline, CDR1 is SEHNR and CDR2 FQNEAQ (reference sequence). V was clipped by 4 bases and J by 4 bases; unmatched bases: 4. The length of the CDR3 is 14 residues. As concerns this clone: Different DNA sequences within this sample yield the same CDR3.

The primer mix had 60 Vbeta and 13 Jbeta primers. Measured with immunoSEQ multiplex PCR; TCRdb has only the in-frame clones, and not every one. In the table there are around 120,000 clones, around 77% of which are singletons. This clonotype originated in a man aged 45 to 65 in good health and CMV-seropositive. Sequenced material: PBMCs. This rearrangement joins TRBV7-9 to TRBJ1-2; 9 bases are a match to TRBD1. The CDR3 loop reads CASSSGQGPYGYTF. The CDR3 bases are TGTGCCAGCAGCTCTGGACAGGGGCCCTATGGCTACACCTTC.